The sequence of this T cell receptor (beta chain) was determined in a study of blood T cell repertoires in COVID-19. Study context: Samples came from the United States, Italy and Spain, spanning acute and convalescent COVID-19. From T cells, B-cell-depleted T cells, or PBMCs came the material, which was cDNA or gDNA.

This clone was observed a single time. Study processing details: Reference gene primer amplification in the assay estimated nucleated cell counts. The table came from immunoSEQ multiplex PCR; TCRdb's copy has only in-frame clones and leaves some out. V, J and clone size derive from that table, while D and trimming were established from the DNA sequence. The table records about 190,000 clones, approximately 86% of them present only once. This CDR3 has 15 residues. After removal of 0 bases from V and 7 bases from J, the junction contained 6 bases not matched to a gene. CDR1 and CDR2 from the germline V gene are SGHNT and YYREEE (reference sequence).

The sample comprised peripheral blood. The receptor's source is a man aged 25 to 40 with acute or convalescent COVID-19. V and J are TRBV5-4 and TRBJ2-2, with TRBD1 identical over 7 bases. CDR3 nucleotide sequence: TGTGCCAGCAGCTTGGAAGGGGGCATCGGCGGGGAGCTGTTTTTT. It encodes CASSLEGGIGGELFF.